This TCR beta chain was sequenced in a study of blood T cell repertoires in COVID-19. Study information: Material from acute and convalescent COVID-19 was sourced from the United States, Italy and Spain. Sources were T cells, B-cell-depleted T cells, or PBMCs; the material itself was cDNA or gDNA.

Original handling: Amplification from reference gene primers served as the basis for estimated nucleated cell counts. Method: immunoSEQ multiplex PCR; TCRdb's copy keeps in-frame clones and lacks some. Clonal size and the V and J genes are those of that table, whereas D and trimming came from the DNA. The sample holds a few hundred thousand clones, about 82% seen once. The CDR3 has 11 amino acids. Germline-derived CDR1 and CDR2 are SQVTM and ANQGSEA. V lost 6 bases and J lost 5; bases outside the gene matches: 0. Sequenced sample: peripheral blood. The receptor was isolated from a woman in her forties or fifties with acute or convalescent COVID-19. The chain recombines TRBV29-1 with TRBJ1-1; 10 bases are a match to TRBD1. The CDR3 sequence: CSVGQGTEAFF. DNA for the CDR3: TGCAGCGTGGGACAGGGGACTGAAGCTTTCTTT.